Following are 30 T cell receptor beta chains from one sample sequenced in a study of STAT5B mutations in CD4+ large granular lymphocyte leukemia (dated by TCRdb to 2021 to 2024). Library preparation employed the immunoSEQ multiplex PCR assay. In TCRdb, the immuneACCESS table is reduced to in-frame sequences with V and J assigned. These tables do not hold every clone; where another copy was compared, an unresolved V gene accounts for under half, and the others remain unexplained. In all, the sample holds 30,000 to 35,000 clones, and 85% of those were seen once. The top ten constitute 4% to 5.5% of the sample. The sequenced material came from CD4+ T cells from blood buffy coats. The receptors were gathered from a human donor in good health.

The rearrangement joins TRBV7-2 to TRBJ2-1; D is possibly TRBD2 (6 bases). V lost 1 base and J lost 2, with 9 bases in between. Germline loops: CDR1 SGHTA, CDR2 FQGNSA. The CDR3 extends over 15 amino acids. This CDR3 is CASSLVEGAYNEQFF. The DNA of the CDR3 is TGTGCCAGCAGCTTAGTGGAGGGAGCCTACAATGAGCAGTTCTTC.

The CDR3 DNA is TGTGCCAGCAGCTTATTGGTCTCGAGCCAAAACATTCAGTACTTC. Its protein product is CASSLLVSSQNIQYF. The J gene is TRBJ2-4, the V gene TRBV7-9; D gene uncertain. V was pared by 2 bases and J by 5 bases, with 13 bases between. Germline CDR1 reads SEHNR; CDR2 reads FQNEAQ (reference sequence). The CDR3 consists of 15 residues.

Only a few counts were recorded for this clone. The chain uses TRBV5-1 and TRBJ2-1; 8 positions match TRBD1. CDR1 and CDR2 (germline): SGHRS, YFSETQ. J gave up 9 bases and V 4 bases, and 18 bases lay outside the gene matches. CDR3 length: 17 residues. CDR3: CASSPRGIRTGQVEQFF. The CDR3 coding sequence is TGCGCCAGCAGCCCTCGGGGTATCAGGACAGGGCAGGTTGAGCAGTTCTTC.

CDR3 DNA sequence: TGTGCCAGCAGCTCGCGGGACAGGGGACCATACTATGGCTACACCTTC. Its protein product is CASSSRDRGPYYGYTF. The chain joins TRBV7-8 to TRBJ1-2; TRBD1 matches at 10 bases. The germline V gene encodes CDR1 SGHVS and CDR2 FQNEAQ. The ends lost 4 bases at V and 3 bases at J; junction bases unmatched: 8. This CDR3 comprises 16 residues.

The chain is built from TRBV11-2 and TRBJ2-1, with a tentative D call TRBD1 (5 bases). Trimming stripped 2 bases from V and 0 bases from J, with 8 bases between. The CDR3 spans 15 residues. The germline V gene encodes CDR1 SGHAT and CDR2 FQNNGV. The CDR3: CASSLRQSSYNEQFF. CDR3 nucleotides: TGTGCCAGCAGCTTAAGACAGAGCTCCTACAATGAGCAGTTCTTC.

J is TRBJ2-5 and V is TRBV14; 8 bases are a match to TRBD2. Per the germline V gene, CDR1 is SGHDN and CDR2 is FVKESK. The CDR3 has 12 residues. J gave up 7 bases and V 3 bases, and 1 base lay outside the gene matches. This CDR3 reads CASSHRGGTQYF. The CDR3, as DNA: TGTGCCAGCAGCCATCGGGGGGGGACCCAGTACTTC.

Details on this clone: Germline and junction disagree at one end, which may indicate a read error. V is TRBV27 and J is TRBJ2-1; no clear D. The V gene's germline CDR1 is MNHEY and CDR2 SMNVEV (reference sequence). The CDR3 is 15 residues long. The CDR3 nucleotides are TGTGCCAGCAGTATACGACATCCCTCATACACTGAGCAGTTCTTC. It codes for CASSIRHPSYTEQFF.

The rearrangement uses TRBV10-2 and TRBJ1-1; no clear D. The CDR3 is made up of 11 amino acids. CDR1 is WSHSY, CDR2 SAAADI, per germline. V lost 8 bases and J lost 1, with 5 bases in between. The CDR3 DNA follows: TGCGCCAGCCGGACGAACACTGAAGCTTTCTTT. This encodes CASRTNTEAFF.

The J gene is TRBJ1-3, the V gene TRBV15; 7 bases align to TRBD1. The CDR3 is 19 residues long. Germline CDR1 reads LNHNV; CDR2 reads YYDKDF (reference sequence). V lost 1 base and J lost 2; bases outside the gene matches: 14. The CDR3 coding sequence is TGTGCCACCAGCAGAGCCTTGTCCGCGACAGGGAGAGCTGGAAACACCATATATTTT. It translates to CATSRALSATGRAGNTIYF.

The genes are TRBV6-5 and TRBJ2-1; D is possibly TRBD2 (6 bases). This CDR3 contains 14 residues. CDR1 is MNHEY and CDR2 is SVGAGI in the germline V gene. V lost 2 bases and J 9 bases, leaving 14 bases between the germline ends. The CDR3 DNA reads TGTGCCAGCAGTTACAAGGGGCCGGAGGGTGAGCAGTTCTTC. As protein: CASSYKGPEGEQFF.

On this clone: Other DNA variants within this sample encode the same CDR3. The chain recombines TRBV9 with TRBJ2-7; D might be TRBD1 or TRBD2, each matching 5 bases. CDR1 SGDLS and CDR2 YYNGEE come from the germline V gene. This CDR3 region has 13 residues. V lost 3 bases to trimming and J lost 2 bases, with 9 bases between them. The chain's CDR3 is CASSGQGAYEQYF. CDR3 DNA sequence: TGTGCCAGCAGCGGGCAGGGAGCCTACGAGCAGTACTTC. Together with reference TRBV9 and TRBJ2-7, the CDR3 gives the full variable domain: DSGVTQTPKHLITATGQRVTLRCSPRSGDLSVYWYQQSLDQGLQFLIQYYNGEERAKGNILERFSAQQFPDLHSELNLSSLELGDSALYFCASSGQGAYEQYFGPGTRLTVT.

The chain recombines TRBV9 with TRBJ2-3; D unresolved. Germline V gene data show CDR1 as SGDLS and CDR2 as YYNGEE. The CDR3 contains 13 residues. V lost 0 bases and J lost 1, with 3 bases in between. This CDR3 reads CASSVGGTDTQYF. CDR3 in DNA: TGTGCCAGCAGCGTAGGGGGCACAGATACGCAGTATTTT. The whole variable domain, filled in from reference TRBV9 and TRBJ2-3, reads DSGVTQTPKHLITATGQRVTLRCSPRSGDLSVYWYQQSLDQGLQFLIQYYNGEERAKGNILERFSAQQFPDLHSELNLSSLELGDSALYFCASSVGGTDTQYFGPGTRLTVL.

This clone was detected once. The chain employs TRBV6-5 and TRBJ2-7; TRBD2 matches at 11 bases. This CDR3 region has 15 residues. With 7 bases clipped from V and 4 bases from J, the junction kept 9 bases outside the gene matches. The V gene's germline CDR1 is MNHEY and CDR2 SVGAGI. The CDR3 loop reads CASIQGTSGGYEQYF. As DNA, the CDR3 is TGTGCCAGCATCCAAGGGACTAGCGGAGGTTACGAGCAGTACTTC.

The chain uses TRBV28 and TRBJ2-3; tentatively, D is TRBD2 (7 bases). Germline lookup yields CDR1 MDHEN and CDR2 SYDVKM. The CDR3 has 15 amino acids. V lost 6 bases, J lost 2 bases, and 15 bases lay in between. Here the CDR3 reads CASSSPGGNTDTQYF. The CDR3 DNA sequence: TGTGCCAGCAGCTCTCCGGGGGGCAACACAGATACGCAGTATTTT.

The sample holds a few counts of this clone. This chain connects TRBV9 to TRBJ2-6; D remains ambiguous. The CDR3 runs 14 residues. CDR1 SGDLS and CDR2 YYNGEE come from the germline V gene. V lost 4 bases and J 0 bases, leaving 5 bases between the germline ends. The CDR3 here is CASSRVSGANVLTF. The CDR3 nucleotides are TGTGCCAGCAGCAGGGTCTCTGGGGCCAACGTCCTGACTTTC.

V usage is TRBV29-1 and J usage is TRBJ2-3, with D perhaps assigned TRBD1 or TRBD2 (5 bases each). This CDR3 region has 14 residues. V was shortened by 6 bases and J by 0 bases, with 13 bases between the two germline ends. Per germline, CDR1 SQVTM and CDR2 ANQGSEA. DNA for the CDR3: TGCAGCGTATCCAAAGGGACCAGCACAGATACGCAGTATTTT. This gives the protein CSVSKGTSTDTQYF.

CDR3 in amino acids: CASSEGQGRKTQYF. The CDR3 DNA sequence: TGCGCCAGCAGTGAGGGGCAGGGACGGAAGACCCAGTACTTC. The chain couples TRBV10-2 to TRBJ2-5; D is possibly TRBD1 or TRBD2 (5 bases each). The CDR3 runs 14 residues. Trimming took off 2 bases at V and 6 bases at J, with 13 bases between the two ends. CDR1 and CDR2 (germline): WSHSY, SAAADI.

The rearrangement uses TRBV5-4 and TRBJ2-1; TRBD1 is a possible D gene (6 bases). This CDR3 comprises 16 residues. Germline V CDR1 and CDR2: SGHNT, YYREEE (reference sequence). With 0 bases removed from V and 6 bases from J, the gap between germline ends came to 16 bases. The CDR3 reads CASSLAVRGFVNEQFF. Written as DNA, the CDR3 is TGTGCCAGCAGCTTGGCTGTCAGGGGTTTTGTCAATGAGCAGTTCTTC.

As to this clone: The same CDR3 is also encoded by other DNA sequences in this sample. The genes are TRBV18 and TRBJ2-7; TRBD1 agrees at 8 bases. CDR1 is KGHSH, CDR2 LQKENI, per germline. This CDR3 is built from 15 residues. V lost 2 bases, J lost 5 bases, and 8 bases stayed unmatched. CDR3 in DNA: TGTGCCAGCTCACCAGCAGGACAGGGTGGCAACGAGCAGTACTTC. Translating it yields CASSPAGQGGNEQYF.

CDR3 residues: CASSYSGGRKYEQYF. Here the CDR3 DNA reads TGTGCCAGCAGTTACTCGGGCGGGAGGAAATACGAGCAGTACTTC. The gene calls are TRBV6-5 and TRBJ2-7; 8 bases match TRBD2. The CDR3 totals 15 residues. After removal of 0 bases from V and 4 bases from J, the junction contained 5 bases not matched to a gene. Looked up from germline, CDR1 is MNHEY and CDR2 is SVGAGI.

This chain connects TRBV19 to TRBJ1-5, with no clear D. The V gene lost 4 bases and the J gene lost 3 bases, with 7 bases spanning the gap. In germline, CDR1 is LNHDA, CDR2 SQIVND (reference sequence). CDR3 length: 13 amino acids. CDR3 loop: CASSTRNNQPQHF. CDR3 DNA: TGTGCCAGTAGTACAAGGAACAATCAGCCCCAGCATTTT.

The chain recombines TRBV7-9 with TRBJ2-1; the match to TRBD2 covers 13 bases. V was clipped by 5 bases and J by 1 base; unmatched bases: 11. Germline loops: CDR1 SEHNR, CDR2 FQNEAQ (reference sequence). CDR3 length equals 19 residues. The CDR3 here is CASSVSGTSGTGSYNEQFF. CDR3 in DNA: TGTGCCAGCAGCGTATCCGGGACTAGCGGGACCGGGTCCTACAATGAGCAGTTCTTC.

This chain joins TRBV10-1 and TRBJ2-1; 12 positions match TRBD2. Germline CDR1 reads WNHNN; CDR2 reads SYGVQD (reference sequence). With 8 bases clipped from V and 6 bases from J, the junction kept 8 bases outside the gene matches. The CDR3 is 15 amino acids. This CDR3 reads CASSRTSGNINEQFF. The CDR3 DNA sequence: TGCGCCAGCTCCCGGACTAGCGGGAATATCAATGAGCAGTTCTTC.

The table lists this clone with a count of one. The chain uses TRBV28 and TRBJ2-1; perhaps TRBD1 as D (6 bases). CDR3 length equals 16 residues. Germline V gives CDR1 MDHEN, CDR2 SYDVKM. V lost 7 bases to trimming and J lost 0 bases, with 16 bases between them. CDR3 amino acids: CASKGVVFSSYNEQFF. CDR3 sequence (DNA): TGTGCCAGCAAGGGGGTTGTTTTCAGCTCCTACAATGAGCAGTTCTTC.

The rearrangement links TRBV5-1 to TRBJ2-7; a weak D match, TRBD2 (5 bases). The V gene's germline CDR1 is SGHRS and CDR2 YFSETQ. V lost 4 bases and J lost 1, with 15 bases in between. CDR3 length: 15 residues. Written as DNA, the CDR3 is TGCGCCAGCAGCCCGGGAACCCTAGGGTCCTACGAGCAGTACTTC. It specifies CASSPGTLGSYEQYF.

The chain carries TRBV10-3 and TRBJ1-6; D possibly corresponds to TRBD1 (6 bases). Germline CDR1 ENHRY, CDR2 SYGVKD. The CDR3 has 13 residues. With 7 bases removed from V and 4 bases from J, the gap between germline ends came to 8 bases. The CDR3 sequence: CAITGTYNSPLHF. The CDR3 coding sequence is TGTGCCATCACCGGGACATATAATTCACCCCTCCACTTT.

V and J are TRBV29-1 and TRBJ1-3; D is undetermined. Trimming took 6 bases from V and 4 from J, leaving 10 bases between them. CDR1 is SQVTM, CDR2 ANQGSEA, per germline. This CDR3 has 12 residues. For the CDR3, the DNA is TGCAGCGTCGGGAGTTCAGGAAACACCATATATTTT. Translating it yields CSVGSSGNTIYF. Looking up the rest from reference TRBV29-1 and TRBJ1-3 gives the full variable domain: SAVISQKPSRDICQRGTSLTIQCQVDSQVTMMFWYRQQPGQSLTLIATANQGSEATYESGFVIDKFPISRPNLTFSTLTVSNMSPEDSSIYLCSVGSSGNTIYFGEGSWLTVV.

This clone showed up just a few times. In DNA form, the CDR3 reads TGTGCCAGCAGTTTACAGGGTACCGGGAATCAGCCCCAGCATTTT. Its translation: CASSLQGTGNQPQHF. The chain uses TRBV28 and TRBJ1-5; D is perhaps TRBD1 (5 bases). CDR1 MDHEN and CDR2 SYDVKM come from the germline V gene. Trimming removed 2 bases from V and 4 bases from J, with 12 bases in between. The CDR3 is made up of 15 amino acids.

V is TRBV19 and J is TRBJ2-4; 7 bases line up with TRBD2. V gave up 4 bases and J gave up 2 bases; unmatched junction bases: 2. CDR1 and CDR2 (germline): LNHDA, SQIVND (reference sequence). This CDR3 comprises 14 residues. DNA for the CDR3: TGTGCCAGTAGTACCGGGACTACCAAAAACATTCAGTACTTC. This codes for CASSTGTTKNIQYF.

V usage is TRBV10-3 and J usage is TRBJ2-1; no clear D. The germline V gene has CDR1 ENHRY and CDR2 SYGVKD. CDR3 length equals 15 residues. V lost 4 bases to trimming and J lost 3 bases, with 13 bases between them. The CDR3 nucleotides are TGTGCCATCAGTGCCGAAGGTCGGATCTACAATGAGCAGTTCTTC. It translates to CAISAEGRIYNEQFF.